This T cell receptor (beta chain) was observed in a study of cytomegalovirus exposure and HLA in healthy donors. Findings and limits, study-wide: No immune exposure information besides CMV serostatus was available. Productive status was seen about 87% or about 30% of the time for most TCR beta V segments in an earlier analysis.

With respect to this clone: The antigen is unknown.

The V and J ends lost 0 bases and 8 bases respectively, with 16 bases between them. CDR1 and CDR2 from the germline V gene are LGHNA and YNFKEQ. The CDR3 contains 15 residues. The PCR ran on 60 Vbeta and 13 Jbeta primers. TCRdb's copy holds only in-frame clones and misses some; the assay was immunoSEQ multiplex PCR. The profile shows around 150,000 clones, over 75% of them singletons. The sequencing input was PBMCs. The receptor's source is a woman in her twenties or thirties in good health and CMV-seronegative. This sequence joins TRBV4-2 and TRBJ1-2; possibly TRBD1 for D (6 bases). CDR3: CASSQENLAGAGYTF. The DNA for the CDR3 is TGTGCCAGCAGCCAAGAAAACCTAGCGGGGGCGGGCTACACCTTC.